This is a list of T cell receptor beta chains from one sample in a study of beta chain features in type 1 diabetes. Using immunoSEQ multiplex PCR, the repertoire was profiled, and TCRdb retains in-frame clones only, with some absent. Of hundreds of thousands of clones listed, around 12% are singletons. The sequencing sample was made of naive CD4+ T cells from blood. These receptors were obtained from a man between 18 and 35 years old in good health. Each CDR3 is given with its conserved first and last residue. Fields, in order: J gene, D gene, V gene, clone size, CDR3 DNA, CDR3 protein. A D gene is named only where the DNA matches it firmly. Clone size is not always given. Where it is, it says once, few, many or a class for expanded clones.

TRBJ2-7 | TRBD1 | TRBV6-6 | NA | TGTGCCAGCAGCACCGGGACAGGGACCTACGAGCAGTACTTC | CASSTGTGTYEQYF
TRBJ1-5 | NA | TRBV19 | NA | TGTGCCAGTAGTATAGTTCCAGGGAATCAGCCCCAGCATTTT | CASSIVPGNQPQHF
TRBJ2-1 | NA | TRBV18 | few | TGTGCCAGCTCCCCGACTGCCCAGAGCTCCTACAATGAGCAGTTCTTC | CASSPTAQSSYNEQFF
TRBJ2-2 | NA | TRBV9 | NA | TGTGCCAGCAGCGTAGGAGCGGGCGCGAACACCGGGGAGCTGTTTTTT | CASSVGAGANTGELFF
TRBJ2-1 | TRBD2 | TRBV23-1 | few | TGCGCCAGCAGTCAGCTAGCGGGAGTTTTAGACAATGAGCAGTTCTTC | CASSQLAGVLDNEQFF
TRBJ1-6 | NA | TRBV6-5 | once | TGTGCCAGCAGTTCCATCACCGGGTCACCCCTCCACTTT | CASSSITGSPLHF
TRBJ1-1 | NA | TRBV5-4 | NA | TGTGCCAGCAGCTTGGCGGGAGCGCTTTTGAACACTGAAGCTTTCTTT | CASSLAGALLNTEAFF
TRBJ2-7 | NA | TRBV30 | NA | TGTGCCTGGAGTGGCGGGACGGAGCTCAAGCAGTACTTC | CAWSGGTELKQYF
TRBJ2-4 | NA | TRBV7-2 | few | TGTGCCAGCAGCCGAGAAGTGGTAGCCAAAAACATTCAGTACTTC | CASSREVVAKNIQYF
TRBJ1-5 | TRBD1 | TRBV28 | few | TGTGCCAGCAGATTGGGACAGAGCGGTCAGCCCCAGCATTTT | CASRLGQSGQPQHF
TRBJ1-5 | NA | TRBV5-8 | few | TGTGCCAGCAGCTTCGGGGGCAATCAGCCCCAGCATTTT | CASSFGGNQPQHF
TRBJ2-2 | TRBD1 | TRBV18 | NA | TGTGCCAGCTCACCGTCCCGGGACAGGGCCGGGGAGCTGTTTTTT | CASSPSRDRAGELFF
TRBJ2-2 | TRBD2 | TRBV7-2 | few | TGTGCCAGCAGCTTAACGGGGGGGGACACCGGGGAGCTGTTTTTT | CASSLTGGDTGELFF
TRBJ2-1 | TRBD2 | TRBV30 | few | TGTGCCTGGAGTGTGGGGACTAGCGACTACAATGAGCAGTTCTTC | CAWSVGTSDYNEQFF
TRBJ2-2 | TRBD2 | TRBV30 | NA | TGTGCCTGGATTAGGACTAGCGCGAACACCGGGGAGCTGTTTTTT | CAWIRTSANTGELFF
TRBJ2-3 | TRBD1 | TRBV27 | few | TGTGCCAGCAGTTCCCGAACGAGGGGACAGGGCACAGATACGCAGTATTTT | CASSSRTRGQGTDTQYF
TRBJ2-3 | TRBD1 | TRBV19 | few | TGTGCCAGTAGTAAAGGGACAGCCACAGATACGCAGTATTTT | CASSKGTATDTQYF
TRBJ2-3 | NA | TRBV7-6 | few | TGTGCCAGCAGCTTTGGACGGGAGTGGGGCACAGATACGCAGTATTTT | CASSFGREWGTDTQYF
TRBJ2-3 | NA | TRBV7-9 | few | TGTGCCAGCAGCCGAGAGCGGTTCGGCACAGATACGCAGTATTTT | CASSRERFGTDTQYF
TRBJ1-6 | TRBD1 | TRBV5-5 | NA | TGTGCCAGCAGCTGGGGGACAGGGGTTAATTCACCCCTCCACTTT | CASSWGTGVNSPLHF
TRBJ2-3 | NA | TRBV9 | few | TGTGCCAGCAGCGTACGAACAAGCACAGATACGCAGTATTTT | CASSVRTSTDTQYF
TRBJ2-2 | TRBD1 | TRBV5-1 | NA | TGCGCCAGCAGCTTGGGACAGGGGTACACCGGGGAGCTGTTTTTT | CASSLGQGYTGELFF
TRBJ1-1 | NA | TRBV19 | NA | TGTGCCAGTAGTATAGCCAGGGACACTGAAGCTTTCTTT | CASSIARDTEAFF
TRBJ2-7 | NA | TRBV5-1 | NA | TGCGCCAGCAGCTTGAGGGGAAGAGACTCCTACGAGCAGTACTTC | CASSLRGRDSYEQYF